This T cell receptor (beta chain) was retrieved from a study of vaccination and CD4 T cells after COVID-19. The treatment denotes: approximately nine-day PBMC culture with coronavirus spike peptide pools or control peptides (ViraFEST assay). There are a few counts of this clonotype. Its target is not known. Germline CDR1 KGHSH, CDR2 LQKENI. Trimming stripped 3 bases from V and 0 bases from J, with 2 bases between. This CDR3 is built from 12 residues. The study sequenced cultured CD4+ T cell DNA using the Oncomine TCR Beta short-read assay. The source of extracted genomic DNA was cultured CD4+ T cells. TCRdb called the PCR reads again in MiXCR, with one record for every CDR3 protein. The sample has over 20,000 distinct CDR3 sequences; roughly 39% are singletons.

This TCR came from a human donor who had recovered from COVID-19. The chain carries TRBV18 and TRBJ2-5; D is unclear. The sample taken for sequencing was CD4+ T cells from blood, cultured in vitro. For the CDR3, the DNA is TGTGCCAGCTCACCTTACCAAGAGACCCAGTACTTC. This codes for CASSPYQETQYF. Combining the CDR3 with reference TRBV18 and TRBJ2-5 gives the whole variable domain NAGVMQNPRHLVRRRGQEARLRCSPMKGHSHVYWYRQLPEEGLKFMVYLQKENIIDESGMPKERFSAEFPKEGPSILRIQQVVRGDSAAYFCASSPYQETQYFGPGTRLLVL.